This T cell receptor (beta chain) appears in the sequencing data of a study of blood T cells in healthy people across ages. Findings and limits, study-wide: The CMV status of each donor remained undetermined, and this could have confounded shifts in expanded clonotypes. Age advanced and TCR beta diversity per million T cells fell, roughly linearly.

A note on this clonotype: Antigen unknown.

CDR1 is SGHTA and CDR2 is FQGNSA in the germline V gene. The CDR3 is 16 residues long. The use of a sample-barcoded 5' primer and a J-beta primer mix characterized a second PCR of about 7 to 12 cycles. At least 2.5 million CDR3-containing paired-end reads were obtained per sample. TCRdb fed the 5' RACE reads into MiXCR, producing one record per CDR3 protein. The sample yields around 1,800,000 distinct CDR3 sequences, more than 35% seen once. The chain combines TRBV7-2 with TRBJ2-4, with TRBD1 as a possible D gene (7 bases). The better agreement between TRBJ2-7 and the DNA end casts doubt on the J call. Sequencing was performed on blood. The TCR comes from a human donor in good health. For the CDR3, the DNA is TGTGCCAGCAGCTTAGCGCAGGGGGGCCTTTTTCACGAGCAGTACTTC. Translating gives CASSLAQGGLFHEQYF.